The 15 T cell receptor beta chains presented below share a single source sample, sequenced in a study of T cells in Graves' hyperthyroidism and ophthalmopathy. Amplification yielded TCR beta CDR3 regions, with RNA transcripts as the source. The TCR CDR3 was amplified in a first-round RT-PCR using the HTBI primer set. TCRdb re-called the multiplex PCR reads through MiXCR, storing one row per CDR3 protein. The data contain 300,000 to 500,000 distinct CDR3 sequences, about an eighth of them singletons. The sequenced sample consisted of blood. These TCRs come from a man aged 45-65 years with Graves' ophthalmopathy.

About this clonotype: This may come from a read error, since a much larger clone is one base off. The chain combines TRBV6-1 with TRBJ2-3; 8 bases line up with TRBD2. CDR1 and CDR2 (germline): MNHNS, SASEGT. The CDR3 extends over 17 amino acids. Written as DNA, the CDR3 is TGTGCCAGCCCTCCTGGCCAACTAGCGGTGAGCACAGATACGCAGTTTTTT. Protein product: CASPPGQLAVSTDTQFF.

The chain employs TRBV18 and TRBJ1-5; TRBD1 matches 11 bases. This CDR3 comprises 15 residues. Per germline, CDR1 KGHSH and CDR2 LQKENI. V lost 5 bases, J lost 6 bases, and 6 bases stayed unmatched. Written as DNA, the CDR3 is TGTGCCAGCTCATCACGGACAGGGGGCGGTCAGCCCCAGCATTTT. Its translation is CASSSRTGGGQPQHF.

Many counts were recorded for this clonotype. V and J are TRBV6-1 and TRBJ2-3; D is ambiguous. This CDR3 contains 12 residues. The V and J ends lost 2 bases and 7 bases respectively, with 7 bases between them. The germline CDR1 and CDR2 sequences are MNHNS and SASEGT. CDR3 in amino acids: CASSEIDNTQYF. For the CDR3, the DNA is TGTGCCAGCAGTGAAATTGACAATACGCAGTATTTT.

The V call is TRBV2, the J call TRBJ2-2; D gene unclear. V was trimmed by 4 bases and J by 3 bases, leaving 9 bases between them. The CDR3 has 14 amino acids. Germline loops: CDR1 SNHLY, CDR2 FYNNEI. CDR3 sequence reads: CASSGAQYTGELFF. The CDR3 DNA sequence: TGTGCCAGCAGTGGGGCCCAGTACACCGGGGAGCTGTTTTTT.

This clonotype was seen ten or more times. The V gene is TRBV20-1, the J gene TRBJ2-1, with D possibly matching TRBD1 (6 bases). V was trimmed by 1 base and J by 5 bases, leaving 24 bases between them. Looked up from germline, CDR1 is DFQATT and CDR2 is SNEGSKA (reference sequence). The CDR3 is 18 residues long. CDR3 bases: TGCAGTGCTAGAGCAAGGGGGAAATTGGGGGAGATTCACAATGAGCAGTTCTTC. It codes for CSARARGKLGEIHNEQFF.

The V call is TRBV15, the J call TRBJ2-3; tentative D call: TRBD1 (6 bases). Between the trimmed V and J ends, which lost 4 bases and 1 base, there was a span of 12 bases. Looked up from germline, CDR1 is LNHNV and CDR2 is YYDKDF (reference sequence). There are 15 residues in the CDR3. For the CDR3, the DNA is TGTGCCACCAGCACGAGACAGGTTGGCACAGATACGCAGTATTTT. Translated: CATSTRQVGTDTQYF.

This clonotype was found many times. V gene TRBV5-1 combines with J gene TRBJ2-2, with no clear D. Germline CDR1 is SGHRS and CDR2 is YFSETQ. The CDR3 sequence is 15 residues long. With 0 bases removed from V and 0 bases from J, the gap between germline ends came to 6 bases. The CDR3 protein is CASSLATTNTGELFF. In nucleotides, the CDR3 is TGCGCCAGCAGCTTGGCCACAACGAACACCGGGGAGCTGTTTTTT.

This clonotype was counted at least ten times. CDR3 sequence (DNA): TGTGCCAGCAGCATCGGGACTAGCGGGTTGACCTACAATGAGCAGTTCTTC. Translation gives CASSIGTSGLTYNEQFF. The chain has TRBV9 and TRBJ2-1; 12 positions match TRBD2. The CDR3 is 17 amino acids. The V segment lost 4 bases and the J segment 2 bases; nucleotides outside the gene matches: 7. Germline CDR1 and CDR2: SGDLS and YYNGEE.

In this sample, this clonotype turned up many times. The chain uses TRBV7-2 and TRBJ2-2; D possibly corresponds to TRBD2 (6 bases). V lost 5 bases and J lost 0, with 10 bases in between. CDR3 length: 15 residues. Germline CDR1 reads SGHTA; CDR2 reads FQGNSA. CDR3 nucleotides: TGTGCCAGCAGCGCTCGACTAGCGAACACCGGGGAGCTGTTTTTT. Its translation: CASSARLANTGELFF.

This clonotype has just a few counts. This rearrangement joins TRBV19 to TRBJ2-1; 12 nucleotides agree with TRBD1. After removal of 6 bases from V and 9 bases from J, the junction contained 6 bases not matched to a gene. CDR3 length: 14 residues. Germline CDR1 is LNHDA and CDR2 is SQIVND (reference sequence). The CDR3 sequence: CASSYGTGGFEQFF. CDR3 coding DNA: TGTGCCAGTAGCTACGGGACAGGGGGCTTTGAGCAGTTCTTC.

The chain couples TRBV20-1 to TRBJ1-1; D gene ambiguous. The germline gives CDR1 DFQATT, CDR2 SNEGSKA (reference sequence). V was shortened by 1 base and J by 6 bases, with 18 bases between the two germline ends. The CDR3 loop spans 15 amino acids. The CDR3 spells CSARARDFSPPEAFF. CDR3 nucleotide sequence: TGCAGTGCTAGAGCCCGCGATTTTAGTCCTCCTGAAGCTTTCTTT.

The chain links TRBV5-4 to TRBJ2-4; weak D call: TRBD2 (5 bases). From germline, CDR1 is SGHNT and CDR2 YYREEE (reference sequence). The CDR3 has 14 amino acids. Trimming pared 4 bases from V and 0 bases from J, leaving 8 bases between. CDR3 sequence reads: CASSQLEAKNIQYF. In DNA form, the CDR3 reads TGTGCCAGCAGCCAACTAGAAGCCAAAAACATTCAGTACTTC.

Ten or more counts support this clonotype. V gene TRBV6-1 combines with J gene TRBJ2-5, with TRBD2 identical over 9 bases. CDR3 size: 16 residues. After removal of 5 bases from V and 4 bases from J, the junction contained 11 bases not matched to a gene. Germline loops: CDR1 MNHNS, CDR2 SASEGT. CDR3 bases: TGTGCCAGCAGTTATGGAATAGCGGGAGTAGCAGAGACCCAGTACTTC. It yields the protein CASSYGIAGVAETQYF.

At least ten counts were recorded for this clonotype. The rearrangement uses TRBV9 and TRBJ2-3; the D is unclear. CDR1 is SGDLS, CDR2 YYNGEE, per germline. The CDR3 loop spans 15 amino acids. Trimming stripped 0 bases from V and 0 bases from J, with 8 bases between. The CDR3 DNA sequence: TGTGCCAGCAGCGTAGCGAGCCCCAGCACAGATACGCAGTATTTT. It specifies CASSVASPSTDTQYF.

This clonotype was seen at least ten times. This rearrangement joins TRBV9 to TRBJ2-1; possibly TRBD2 for D (7 bases). The V gene's germline CDR1 is SGDLS and CDR2 YYNGEE. This CDR3 has 15 amino acids. With 5 bases removed from V and 3 bases from J, the gap between germline ends came to 15 bases. CDR3 region: CASSMGGGGYNEQFF. The CDR3 DNA is TGTGCCAGCAGTATGGGGGGCGGGGGCTACAATGAGCAGTTCTTC.